One sample yielded the 20 T cell receptor beta chains listed below, sequenced in a study of cytotoxic CD8 clonotypes in ibrutinib-treated CLL. Measured with immunoSEQ multiplex PCR; TCRdb has only the in-frame clones, and not every one. The sample has about 160,000 clones, over 65% seen once; the top ten hold under 2.5%. The starting material was PBMCs, obtained after 12 months of ibrutinib treatment. All receptors come from a human donor with chronic lymphocytic leukemia.

The chain recombines TRBV7-2 with TRBJ2-2; possible D gene TRBD2, 6 bases. The CDR3 loop spans 18 amino acids. Trimming left V 1 base short and J 1 base short, with 16 bases between. Germline V CDR1 and CDR2: SGHTA, FQGNSA. CDR3 in DNA: TGTGCCAGCAGCTTAGACCTCTTTACGGGGGTGAACACCGGGGAGCTGTTTTTT. It yields the protein CASSLDLFTGVNTGELFF.

The rearrangement links TRBV15 to TRBJ2-7, with D tentatively TRBD1 or TRBD2 (6 bases each). The CDR3 consists of 16 residues. The V gene's germline CDR1 is LNHNV and CDR2 YYDKDF (reference sequence). Trimming took 1 base from V and 2 from J, leaving 15 bases between them. The CDR3 sequence: CATSRAGKGGAYEQYF. As DNA, the CDR3 is TGTGCCACCAGCAGAGCAGGGAAGGGGGGCGCCTACGAGCAGTACTTC.

This clone was seen just once. The V gene is TRBV6-5, the J gene TRBJ1-2; D gene unclear. CDR3 length equals 13 residues. Germline lookup yields CDR1 MNHEY and CDR2 SVGAGI. Trimming shortened V by 4 bases and J by 6 bases, and 12 bases separated the two germline ends. This chain's CDR3 is CASSSRAEHGYTF. CDR3 coding DNA: TGTGCCAGCAGTTCCCGGGCCGAGCATGGCTACACCTTC.

V usage is TRBV29-1 and J usage is TRBJ2-2, with 9 positions matching TRBD2. The CDR3 is 16 amino acids. J gave up 3 bases and V 0 bases, and 5 bases lay outside the gene matches. Germline V gives CDR1 SQVTM, CDR2 ANQGSEA. The CDR3 protein is CSVEDQGGGDTGELFF. CDR3 bases: TGCAGCGTTGAAGATCAAGGCGGGGGGGACACCGGGGAGCTGTTTTTT.

The J gene is TRBJ2-5, the V gene TRBV28; D gene uncertain. CDR1 MDHEN and CDR2 SYDVKM come from the germline V gene. V lost 1 base and J 5 bases, leaving 5 bases between the germline ends. This CDR3 spans 12 amino acids. Here the CDR3 DNA reads TGTGCCAGCAGTTTATCGGCGGAGACCCAGTACTTC. Its translation: CASSLSAETQYF.

This chain joins TRBV11-3 and TRBJ2-1; TRBD2 matches 13 bases. The trim removed 1 base at V and 10 bases at J, leaving 7 bases unmatched. Germline V gene sequence: CDR1 SGHNT, CDR2 YENEEA. The CDR3 has 16 residues. CDR3 sequence: CASSLGRTSGRGEQFF. The CDR3 region has the DNA TGTGCCAGCAGCTTAGGACGGACTAGCGGGAGAGGAGAGCAGTTCTTC.

V is TRBV11-3 and J is TRBJ1-1; D perhaps matches TRBD1 (6 bases). Germline V gene sequence: CDR1 SGHNT, CDR2 YENEEA. Deletions cut 3 bases from V and 2 bases from J, with 13 bases between. The CDR3 is made up of 15 amino acids. CDR3 bases: TGTGCCAGCAGCTTCTCCGGGACACTCAACACTGAAGCTTTCTTT. Its translation: CASSFSGTLNTEAFF.

The rearrangement uses TRBV7-9 and TRBJ1-2; the D gene is possibly TRBD1 (5 bases). Trimming removed 5 bases at V and 6 bases at J, with 16 bases between. The CDR3 is 14 residues long. CDR1 and CDR2 from the germline V gene are SEHNR and FQNEAQ (reference sequence). This CDR3 is CASSPVRGGHGYTF. The CDR3 nucleotides read TGTGCCAGCAGCCCAGTAAGGGGAGGGCATGGCTACACCTTC.

The chain uses TRBV27 and TRBJ1-2; D remains unclear. Trimming shortened V by 2 bases and J by 1 base, and 5 bases separated the two germline ends. The CDR3 runs to 13 residues. Germline V gene sequence: CDR1 MNHEY, CDR2 SMNVEV (reference sequence). The CDR3 protein is CASSLKVNYGYTF. The CDR3, as DNA: TGTGCCAGCAGTTTAAAAGTTAACTATGGCTACACCTTC.

The chain has TRBV4-2 and TRBJ2-5, with 9 bases identical to TRBD1. J was trimmed by 7 bases and V by 1 base; bases with no gene match: 10. This CDR3 region has 16 residues. Germline lookup yields CDR1 LGHNA and CDR2 YNFKEQ. The CDR3 nucleotides read TGTGCCAGCAGCCAAGGGACACAGGGGGCTCGCGGGACCCAGTACTTC. The encoded protein is CASSQGTQGARGTQYF.

This chain joins TRBV28 and TRBJ2-3, with D perhaps matching TRBD2 (5 bases). V lost 4 bases, J lost 3 bases, and 23 bases lay in between. The CDR3 is 18 amino acids. Germline CDR1 and CDR2: MDHEN and SYDVKM. The CDR3 DNA sequence: TGTGCCAGCAGTTCTTCAGCCCTCAGGTCAACGGGGACAGATACGCAGTATTTT. Amino acid sequence: CASSSSALRSTGTDTQYF.

V is TRBV23-1 and J is TRBJ2-3; 14 bases match TRBD2. TRBV23-1 is placed among ORFs of uncertain function. This CDR3 comprises 16 residues. V was pared by 4 bases and J by 5 bases, with 5 bases of the junction left unmatched. The CDR3 DNA is TGCGCCAGCAGTCCCCGACTAGCGGGGGGGCAAGATACGCAGTATTTT. Translated: CASSPRLAGGQDTQYF.

This sequence joins TRBV18 and TRBJ2-7; TRBD2 matches 11 bases. The CDR3 has 18 amino acids. The germline V gene has CDR1 KGHSH and CDR2 LQKENI. After removal of 2 bases from V and 3 bases from J, the junction contained 12 bases not matched to a gene. The CDR3 reads CASSPWTSGFKTIYEQYF. The CDR3 nucleotides are TGTGCCAGCTCACCATGGACTAGCGGGTTCAAAACCATCTACGAGCAGTACTTC.

V and J are TRBV19 and TRBJ1-4, with D perhaps matching TRBD1 (5 bases). The CDR3 covers 16 residues. V dropped 8 bases and J dropped 2 bases, with 18 bases sitting between them. Germline-derived CDR1 and CDR2 are LNHDA and SQIVND (reference sequence). As DNA, the CDR3 is TGTGCCAGTTTCTCCGGGACCGGGGGGACTAATGAAAAACTGTTTTTT. It is translated as CASFSGTGGTNEKLFF. Complete variable domain (other parts from reference TRBV19 and TRBJ1-4): DGGITQSPKYLFRKEGQNVTLSCEQNLNHDAMYWYRQDPGQGLRLIYYSQIVNDFQKGDIAEGYSVSREKKESFPLTVTSAQKNPTAFYLCASFSGTGGTNEKLFFGSGTQLSVL.

The CDR3 DNA follows: TGTGCCACCTTTGGACCAGGCGGAGATGAGCAGTTCTTC. As protein: CATFGPGGDEQFF. The gene calls are TRBV19 and TRBJ2-1; D gene unclear. V lost 10 bases to trimming and J lost 8 bases, with 18 bases between them. From germline, CDR1 is LNHDA and CDR2 SQIVND (reference sequence). The CDR3 sequence is 13 residues long.

The chain uses TRBV5-1 and TRBJ2-7; 7 nucleotides line up with TRBD1. This CDR3 region has 15 residues. CDR1 is SGHRS and CDR2 is YFSETQ in the germline V gene. The V gene end was trimmed by 0 bases and the J gene end by 3 bases; junction bases not matched to a gene: 6. The DNA of the CDR3 is TGCGCCAGCAGCTTGGCCCCGGGACAGAGCTACGAGCAGTACTTC. This gives the protein CASSLAPGQSYEQYF. Full variable domain (rest looked up from reference TRBV5-1 and TRBJ2-7): KAGVTQTPRYLIKTRGQQVTLSCSPISGHRSVSWYQQTPGQGLQFLFEYFSETQRNKGNFPGRFSGRQFSNSRSEMNVSTLELGDSALYLCASSLAPGQSYEQYFGPGTRLTVT.

As DNA, the CDR3 is TGTGCCAGCGGACGCCGGGGCGGGGGGGCCGGTGAGCAGTTCTTC. It yields the protein CASGRRGGGAGEQFF. The V call is TRBV28, the J call TRBJ2-1; 9 bases map to TRBD2. Germline V CDR1 and CDR2: MDHEN, SYDVKM. The CDR3 contains 15 residues. J was trimmed by 9 bases and V by 8 bases; bases with no gene match: 14.

A single count supports this clone. This chain uses TRBV14 with TRBJ2-7, with D hard to call. The CDR3 has 12 amino acids. V was clipped by 3 bases and J by 1 base, with 4 bases between them. CDR1 and CDR2 from the germline V gene are SGHDN and FVKESK. The CDR3 loop reads CASSQSSYEQYF. For the CDR3, the DNA is TGTGCCAGCAGCCAGTCTTCCTACGAGCAGTACTTC.

This clone showed up just a few times. The J gene is TRBJ2-7, the V gene TRBV7-6; TRBD1 is a possible D gene (6 bases). The CDR3 runs to 13 residues. Trimming cost V 1 base and J 3 bases, with 7 bases left between them. Germline CDR1 is SGHVS and CDR2 is FNYEAQ. Written as DNA, the CDR3 is TGTGCCAGCAGCTTAGGACAGGTCTACGAGCAGTACTTC. Encoded protein: CASSLGQVYEQYF.

The chain employs TRBV7-6 and TRBJ2-2, with D unclear. Looked up from germline, CDR1 is SGHVS and CDR2 is FNYEAQ. This CDR3 has 13 amino acids. V lost 5 bases and J 5 bases, leaving 9 bases between the germline ends. The CDR3, as DNA: TGTGCCAGCAGCCCCGGGTGGACCGGGGAGCTGTTTTTT. This translates into CASSPGWTGELFF.